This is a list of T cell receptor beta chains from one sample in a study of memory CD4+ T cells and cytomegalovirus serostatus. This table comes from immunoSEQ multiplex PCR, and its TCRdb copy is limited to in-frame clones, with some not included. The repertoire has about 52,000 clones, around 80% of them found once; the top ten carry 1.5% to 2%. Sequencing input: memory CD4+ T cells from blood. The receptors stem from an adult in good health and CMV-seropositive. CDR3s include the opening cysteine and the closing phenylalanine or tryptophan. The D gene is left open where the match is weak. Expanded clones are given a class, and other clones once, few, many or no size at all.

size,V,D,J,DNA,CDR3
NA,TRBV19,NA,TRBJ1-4,TGTGCCAGTATGGCGTCAGGAGGGAATGAAAAACTGTTTTTT,CASMASGGNEKLFF
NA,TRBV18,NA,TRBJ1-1,TGTGCCAGCTCACCCTCACGAGATCGAAAGTTGAAAGCTTTCTTT,CASSPSRDRKLKAFF
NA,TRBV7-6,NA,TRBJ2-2,TGTGCCAGCAGCTTTATGGGTAGGACAAACACCGGGGAGCTGTTTTTT,CASSFMGRTNTGELFF
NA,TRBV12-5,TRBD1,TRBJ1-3,TGTGCTAGCCAACAGGGGGCTGGAAACACCATATATTTT,CASQQGAGNTIYF
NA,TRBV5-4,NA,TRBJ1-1,TGTGCCAGCAGCTTGGATGTCCAAGGCACTGAAGCTTTCTTT,CASSLDVQGTEAFF
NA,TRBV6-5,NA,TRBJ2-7,TGTGCCAGCAGTTACAACCCAGGCTACGAGCAGTACTTC,CASSYNPGYEQYF
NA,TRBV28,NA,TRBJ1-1,TGTGCCAGCAGTTCACCGTCCTGGGCGGGGGCTAGCACTGAAGCTTTCTTT,CASSSPSWAGASTEAFF
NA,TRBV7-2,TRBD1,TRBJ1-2,TGTGCCAGCAGCTTAAGACCTGGGACAGGGGAAGGCTACACCTTC,CASSLRPGTGEGYTF
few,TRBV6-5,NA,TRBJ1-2,TGTGCCAGCAGTTACTCCCGGGATAATGGCTACACCTTC,CASSYSRDNGYTF
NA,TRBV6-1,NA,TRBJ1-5,TGTGCCAGCAGTGAGAGTAACAGGATGAGGGGTCAGCCCCAGCATTTT,CASSESNRMRGQPQHF
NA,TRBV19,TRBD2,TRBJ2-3,TGTGCCAGTAGAGGGAGGGCAGGGACAGATACGCAGTATTTT,CASRGRAGTDTQYF
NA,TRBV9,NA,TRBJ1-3,TGTGCCAGCAGCTTCAGCGAAGGAGGAAACACCATATATTTT,CASSFSEGGNTIYF
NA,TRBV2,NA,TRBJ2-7,TGTGCCAGCAGTCTCGACAAGATCGGGCAGTACTTC,CASSLDKIGQYF
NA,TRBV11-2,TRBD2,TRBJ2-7,TGTGCCAGCAGCTCTCGAAAACAGGGACTAGACTACGAGCAGTACTTC,CASSSRKQGLDYEQYF
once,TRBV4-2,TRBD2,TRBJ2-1,TGTGCCAGCAGCCAGCTTCGGGGCGGGGGGGCCAATGAGCAGTTCTTC,CASSQLRGGGANEQFF
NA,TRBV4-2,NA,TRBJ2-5,TGTGCCAGCAGCCAAGCGGTAGGGAAGGAAGAGACCCAGTACTTC,CASSQAVGKEETQYF
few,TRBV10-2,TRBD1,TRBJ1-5,TGCGCCAGCAGCCGGGACAGAGCTAGCAATCAGCCCCAGCATTTT,CASSRDRASNQPQHF
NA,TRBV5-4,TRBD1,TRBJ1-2,TGTGCCAGCAGCTTATACGGACAGGGGAGCTACACCTTC,CASSLYGQGSYTF
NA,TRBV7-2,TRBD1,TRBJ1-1,TGTGCCAGCAGCCCAAGACAGGGGAGCACTGAAGCTTTCTTT,CASSPRQGSTEAFF
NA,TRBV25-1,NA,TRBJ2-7,TGTGCCAGCAGTGTAAGAGCGTTAAGAACCTACGAGCAGTACTTC,CASSVRALRTYEQYF
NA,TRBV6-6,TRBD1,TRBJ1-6,TGTGCCAGCAGCCCGGGACAGGGAGATAATTCACCCCTCCACTTT,CASSPGQGDNSPLHF
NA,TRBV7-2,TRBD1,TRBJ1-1,TGTGCCAGCAGCTTCACCGGGACAGGTTTGAACACTGAAGCTTTCTTT,CASSFTGTGLNTEAFF
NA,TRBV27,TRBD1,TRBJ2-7,TGTGCCAGCAGGATGACAGGGGCCTACGAGCAGTACTTC,CASRMTGAYEQYF
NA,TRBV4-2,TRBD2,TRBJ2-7,TGTGCCAGCAGCCCGAGCGGGGCCTCCTACGAGCAGTACTTC,CASSPSGASYEQYF
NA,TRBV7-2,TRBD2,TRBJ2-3,TGTGCCAGCTGCCAATTTGGGGGGACTACTGCGGATACGCAGTATTTT,CASCQFGGTTADTQYF
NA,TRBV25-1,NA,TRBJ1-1,TGTGCCAGCAGTGAATATTCAGCCCTGAACACTGAAGCTTTCTTT,CASSEYSALNTEAFF
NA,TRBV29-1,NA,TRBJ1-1,TGCAGCGTTGAATGGGGGGGGCAGAACACTGAAGCTTTCTTT,CSVEWGGQNTEAFF
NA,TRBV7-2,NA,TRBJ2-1,TGTGCCAGCAGCCCCCAGGGTTGGAATGAGCAGTTCTTC,CASSPQGWNEQFF
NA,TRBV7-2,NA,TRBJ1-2,TGTGCCAGCAGCCCCCGGGGAGGGGACTATGGCTACACCTTC,CASSPRGGDYGYTF
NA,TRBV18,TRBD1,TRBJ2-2,TGTGCCAGCTCACTTTTTTCTACAGGGGACACCGGGGAGCTGTTTTTT,CASSLFSTGDTGELFF
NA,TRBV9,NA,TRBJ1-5,TGTGCCAGCTCCCGGACGGACTATAGCAATCAGCCCCAGCATTTT,CASSRTDYSNQPQHF
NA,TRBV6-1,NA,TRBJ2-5,TGTGCCAGCAGTGAATTTCAGGGAGTGGTAGAGACCCAGTACTTC,CASSEFQGVVETQYF
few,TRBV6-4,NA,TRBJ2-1,TGTGCCAGCAGTGACCTCGCAAACAATGAGCAGTTCTTC,CASSDLANNEQFF
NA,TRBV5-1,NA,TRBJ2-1,TGCGCCAGCAGCTTGGTAGGGGACTTCAATGAGCAGTTCTTC,CASSLVGDFNEQFF
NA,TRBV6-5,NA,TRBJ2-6,TGTGCCAGCAGCAGGCAACTTTCTGGGGCCAACGTCCTGACTTTC,CASSRQLSGANVLTF
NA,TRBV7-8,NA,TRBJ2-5,TGTGCCAGCAGCTTAGGGGGGGGCCGGAAAGAGACCCAGTACTTC,CASSLGGGRKETQYF
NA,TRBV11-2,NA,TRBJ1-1,TGTGCCAGCAGCTCAAATAGGGGCCGCCGCACTGAAGCTTTCTTT,CASSSNRGRRTEAFF
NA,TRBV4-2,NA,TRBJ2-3,TGTGCCAGCAGCCAAGATAGGTCGGCTAGCGGCACAGATACGCAGTATTTT,CASSQDRSASGTDTQYF
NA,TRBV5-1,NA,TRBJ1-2,TGCGCCAGCAGCTTGTACCCAGGAGCTACTGGCTACACCTTC,CASSLYPGATGYTF
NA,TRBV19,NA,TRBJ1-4,TGTGCCAGTAGTATGGGCAGGCTGGGAGTTACGACTAATGAAAAACTGTTTTTT,CASSMGRLGVTTNEKLFF
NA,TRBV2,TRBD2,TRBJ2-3,TGTGCCAGCAGCGTAGCGGGAGTTAGCACAGATACGCAGTATTTT,CASSVAGVSTDTQYF
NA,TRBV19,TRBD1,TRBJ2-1,TGTGCCAGTAGTCTAGAGGGACAGAGCTACAATGAGCAGTTCTTC,CASSLEGQSYNEQFF
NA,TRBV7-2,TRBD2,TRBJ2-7,TGTGCCAGCAGCTCATACGGGGCGGGAGGGCCCCGGGAGCAGTACTTC,CASSSYGAGGPREQYF
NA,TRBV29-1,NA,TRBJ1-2,TGCAGCGTTGAATTCCGGCAGGGTAACTATGGCTACACCTTC,CSVEFRQGNYGYTF
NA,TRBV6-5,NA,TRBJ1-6,TGTGCCAGCAGCCTCAACAGGGTGCAAAATTCACCCCTCCACTTT,CASSLNRVQNSPLHF
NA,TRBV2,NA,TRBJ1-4,TGTGCCAGCAGTGCCGGGGGACCAACCCGAGGTGGGAAACTGTTTTTT,CASSAGGPTRGGKLFF
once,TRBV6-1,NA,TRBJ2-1,TGTGCCAGCAGTGAGTATGTCGGCATAAACAATGAGCAGTTCTTC,CASSEYVGINNEQFF
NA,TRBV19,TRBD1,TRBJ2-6,TGTGCCAGTAGTATAGGACAGGGGGAGTCTGGGGCCAACGTCCTGACTTTC,CASSIGQGESGANVLTF
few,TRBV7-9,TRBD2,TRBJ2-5,TGTGCCAGCAGCTTAGGTGGCCTAGCGGGGCCAGAGACCCAGTACTTC,CASSLGGLAGPETQYF
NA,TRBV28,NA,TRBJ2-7,TGTGCCAGCAGTGATATGACAGCCTCCTACGAGCAGTACTTC,CASSDMTASYEQYF
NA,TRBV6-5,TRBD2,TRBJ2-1,TGTGCCAGCAGCCCCTCGAGCGGGAGTCGCCGTGAGCAGTTCTTC,CASSPSSGSRREQFF
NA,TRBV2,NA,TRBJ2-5,TGTGCCAGCAGTGAGGAGACCAGACAGTACTTC,CASSEETRQYF
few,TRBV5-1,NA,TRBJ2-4,TGCGCCAGCAGCCCCGAGGGAAACATTCAGTACTTC,CASSPEGNIQYF
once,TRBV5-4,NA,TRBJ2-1,TGTGCCAGCAGCCGGACTTTGAACAATGAGCAGTTCTTC,CASSRTLNNEQFF